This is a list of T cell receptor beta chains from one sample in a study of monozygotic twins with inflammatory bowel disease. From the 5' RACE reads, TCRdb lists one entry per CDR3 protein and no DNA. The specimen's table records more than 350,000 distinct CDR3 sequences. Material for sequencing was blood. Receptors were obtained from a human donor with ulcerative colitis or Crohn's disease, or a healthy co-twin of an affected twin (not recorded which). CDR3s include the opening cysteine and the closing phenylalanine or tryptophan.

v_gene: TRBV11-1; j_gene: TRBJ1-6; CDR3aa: CASSLAVTGGSYNSPLHF
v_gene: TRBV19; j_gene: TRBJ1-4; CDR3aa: CASSTPGITNEKLFF
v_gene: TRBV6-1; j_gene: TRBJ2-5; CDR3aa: CASTPGLGETQYF
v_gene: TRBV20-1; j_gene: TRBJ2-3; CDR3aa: CSAYDPRADTQYF
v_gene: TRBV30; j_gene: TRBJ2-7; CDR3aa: CAWSERGGEQYF
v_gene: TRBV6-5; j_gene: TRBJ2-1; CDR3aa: CASSIPGQGSSEQFF
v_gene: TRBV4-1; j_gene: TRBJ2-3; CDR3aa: CASSRPTSEGTDTQYF
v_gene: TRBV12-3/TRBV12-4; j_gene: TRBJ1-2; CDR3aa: CASTSTGGYGYTF
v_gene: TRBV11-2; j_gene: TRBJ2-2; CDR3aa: CASSNYWTGGSNTGELFF
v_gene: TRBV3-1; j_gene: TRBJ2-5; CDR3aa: CASSQDHSQETQYF
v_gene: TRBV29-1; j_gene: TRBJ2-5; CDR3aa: CSVVHPARLQETQYF
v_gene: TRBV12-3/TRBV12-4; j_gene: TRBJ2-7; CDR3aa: CASSLRGYYEQYF
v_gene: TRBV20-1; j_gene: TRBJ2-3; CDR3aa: CSARGQGGTDTQYF
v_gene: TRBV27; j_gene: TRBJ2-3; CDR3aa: CASSLIEKDTQYF
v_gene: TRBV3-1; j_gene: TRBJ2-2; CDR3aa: CASSQVVRTGANTGELFF
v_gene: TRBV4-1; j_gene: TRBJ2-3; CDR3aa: CASRGLGGLGTQYF
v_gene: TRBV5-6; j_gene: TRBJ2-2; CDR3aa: CASSLLGENTGELFF
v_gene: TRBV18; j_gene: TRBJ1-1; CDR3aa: CASSPQGASTEAFF
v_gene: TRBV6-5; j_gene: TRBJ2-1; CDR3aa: CASSYGKGGNEQFF
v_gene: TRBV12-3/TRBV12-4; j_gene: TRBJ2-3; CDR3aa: CASSVRASGGGTDTQYF
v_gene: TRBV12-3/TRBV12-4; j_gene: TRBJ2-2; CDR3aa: CASSLRSSTGELFF
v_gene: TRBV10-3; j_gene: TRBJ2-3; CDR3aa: CAISELEALTQYF
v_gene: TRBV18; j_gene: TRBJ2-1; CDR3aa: CASSRPQVAGVFYNEQFF
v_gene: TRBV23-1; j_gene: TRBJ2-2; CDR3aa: CASSQSSGELFF
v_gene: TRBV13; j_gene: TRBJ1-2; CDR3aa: CASSRLSGNYGYTF
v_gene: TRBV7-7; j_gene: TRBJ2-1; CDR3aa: CASSLAEGVLPHNEQFF
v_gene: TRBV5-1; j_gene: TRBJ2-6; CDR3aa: CASRADSGANVLTF
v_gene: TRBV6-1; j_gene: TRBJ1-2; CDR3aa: CASKISPSDLYGYTF